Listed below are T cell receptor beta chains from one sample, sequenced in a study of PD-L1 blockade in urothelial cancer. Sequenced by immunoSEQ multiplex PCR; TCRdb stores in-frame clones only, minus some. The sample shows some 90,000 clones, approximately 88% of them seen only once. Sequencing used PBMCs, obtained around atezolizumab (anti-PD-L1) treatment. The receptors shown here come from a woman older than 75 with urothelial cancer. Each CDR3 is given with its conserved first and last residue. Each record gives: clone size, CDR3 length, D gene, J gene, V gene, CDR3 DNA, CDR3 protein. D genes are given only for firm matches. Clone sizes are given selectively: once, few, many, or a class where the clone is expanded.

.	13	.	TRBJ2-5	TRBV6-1	TGTGCCAGCAAACGACAGGTCCAAGAGACCCAGTACTTC	CASKRQVQETQYF
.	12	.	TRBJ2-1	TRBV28	TGTGCCAGCAGTTTATTAGCCTCTGAGCAGTTCTTC	CASSLLASEQFF
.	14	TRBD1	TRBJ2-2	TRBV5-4	TGTGCCAGCAGCTTGGAGGACAGGAGAGGGGAGCTGTTTTTT	CASSLEDRRGELFF
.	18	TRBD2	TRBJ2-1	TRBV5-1	TGCGCCAGCAGCCCCAGACTAGCGGGGGTAAGGGTCATCGATGAGCAGTTCTTC	CASSPRLAGVRVIDEQFF
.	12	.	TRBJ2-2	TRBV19	TGTGCCAGTAGACGAGGGAGTGGGGAGCTGTTTTTT	CASRRGSGELFF
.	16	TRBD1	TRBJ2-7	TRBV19	TGTGCCAGTAGTCCGACTTCCGGGACAGGGGGCCAAAAGCAGTACTTC	CASSPTSGTGGQKQYF
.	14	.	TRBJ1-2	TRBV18	TGTGCCAGCTCACCACCTACGGACAGAAATGGCTACACCTTC	CASSPPTDRNGYTF
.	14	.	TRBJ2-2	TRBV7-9	TGTGCCAGCAGCCTAGGCGCGAACACCGGGGAGCTGTTTTTT	CASSLGANTGELFF
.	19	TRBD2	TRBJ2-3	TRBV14	TGTGCCAGCAGCCAAGACATTTGGGCGCTAGCGGGAGTTACAGATACGCAGTATTTT	CASSQDIWALAGVTDTQYF
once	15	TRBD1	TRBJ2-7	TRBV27	TGTGCCAGCAGACCGATAGACAGGGAAGCGTACGAGCAGTACTTC	CASRPIDREAYEQYF
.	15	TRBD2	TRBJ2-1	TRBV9	TGTGCCAGCAGCGTAATCAGCGGGAGTGTCTATGAGCAGTTCTTC	CASSVISGSVYEQFF
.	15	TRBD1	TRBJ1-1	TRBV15	TGTGCCACCAGCAGAATGGACAGGGCAGTCGCTGAAGCTTTCTTT	CATSRMDRAVAEAFF
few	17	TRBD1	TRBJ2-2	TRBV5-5	TGTGCCAGCAGCCTACAGGGACAGGGGGCGGTCACCGGGGAGCTGTTTTTT	CASSLQGQGAVTGELFF
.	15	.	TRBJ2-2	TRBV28	TGTGCCAGCAGTCCCAGGGGCGTGGGTACCGGGGAGCTGTTTTTT	CASSPRGVGTGELFF
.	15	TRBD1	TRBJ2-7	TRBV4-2	TGTGCCAGCAGCCAACCACAGGGGGCGAGTTACGAGCAGTACTTC	CASSQPQGASYEQYF
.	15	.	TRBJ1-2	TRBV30	TGTGCCTGGAGTGCCTCCCCAGAAGCTAACTATGGCTACACCTTC	CAWSASPEANYGYTF
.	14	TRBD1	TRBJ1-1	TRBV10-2	TGCGCCAGCCGTCCCGGGACAGTTACGGGTGAAGCTTTCTTT	CASRPGTVTGEAFF
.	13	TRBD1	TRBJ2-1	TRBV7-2	TGTGCCAGCGGAAGACAGGGAAACAATGAGCAGTTCTTC	CASGRQGNNEQFF
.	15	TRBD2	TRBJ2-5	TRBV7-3	TGTGCCAGCAGCCCCGCGGGAGGGCGAGCGGAGACCCAGTACTTC	CASSPAGGRAETQYF
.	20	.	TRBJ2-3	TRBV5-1	TGCGCCAGCAGCTGGCCCCTTGGAAGTGTTGGACACACTAGCACAGATACGCAGTATTTT	CASSWPLGSVGHTSTDTQYF
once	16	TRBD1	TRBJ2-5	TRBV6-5	TGTGCCAGCAGTTCCCCGGGGACAGGGGGCCGAGAGACCCAGTACTTC	CASSSPGTGGRETQYF
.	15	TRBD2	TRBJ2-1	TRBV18	TGTGCCAGCTCACCGACTAGCGGGATTTACAATGAGCAGTTCTTC	CASSPTSGIYNEQFF
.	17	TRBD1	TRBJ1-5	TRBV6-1	TGTGCCAGCAGTGCGTCCCCAGGGGGCTTTAGCAATCAGCCCCAGCATTTT	CASSASPGGFSNQPQHF
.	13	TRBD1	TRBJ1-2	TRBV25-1	TGTGCCAGCAGTAGGACAGGGGAGTATGGCTACACCTTC	CASSRTGEYGYTF
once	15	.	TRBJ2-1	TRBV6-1	TGTGCCAGCAGTGAGGCTGGGGGGATCTGGGATGAGCAGTTCTTC	CASSEAGGIWDEQFF